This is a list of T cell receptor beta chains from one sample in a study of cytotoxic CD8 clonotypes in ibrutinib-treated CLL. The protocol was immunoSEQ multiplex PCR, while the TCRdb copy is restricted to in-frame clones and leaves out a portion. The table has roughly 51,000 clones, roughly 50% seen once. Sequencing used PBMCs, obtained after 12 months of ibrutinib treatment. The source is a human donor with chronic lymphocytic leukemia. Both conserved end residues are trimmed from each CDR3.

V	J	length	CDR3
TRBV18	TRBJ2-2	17	ASSPRGLAGNVYTGELF
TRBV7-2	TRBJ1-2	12	ASSLGTGRQGYT
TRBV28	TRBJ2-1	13	ASSYSGGKGNEQF
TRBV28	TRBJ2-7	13	ASSLTSGSSYEQY
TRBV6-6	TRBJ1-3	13	ASTIPGVSGNTIY
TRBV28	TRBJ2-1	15	ASSSSSGLRTYNEQF
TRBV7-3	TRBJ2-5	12	ASSASGVRETQY
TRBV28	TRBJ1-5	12	ASRTGGSNQPQH
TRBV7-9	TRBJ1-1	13	ASSSTLGKSTEAF
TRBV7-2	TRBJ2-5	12	ASSLGPYQETQY
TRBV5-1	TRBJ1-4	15	ASSSLPTGQGVEKLF
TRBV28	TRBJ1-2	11	ASSLSLGYGYT
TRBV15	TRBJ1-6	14	ATSRDMGTYNSPLH
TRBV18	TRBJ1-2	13	ASSPPGQGNYGYT
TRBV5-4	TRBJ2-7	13	ASSSLYRGIYEQY
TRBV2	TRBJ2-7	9	ASSSMREQY
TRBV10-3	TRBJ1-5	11	ATRGVSNQPQH
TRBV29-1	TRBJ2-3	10	SVRGTTDTQY
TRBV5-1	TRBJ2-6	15	ASSLVHGGPGANVLT
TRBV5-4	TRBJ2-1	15	ASSSRLAGLSYNEQF
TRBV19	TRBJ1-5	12	ASSGRASNQPQH
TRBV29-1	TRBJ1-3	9	GQGEGNTIY
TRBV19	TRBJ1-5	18	ASSKVVQTILRAGDQPQH
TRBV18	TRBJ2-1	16	ASSPPRSGGPLENEQF
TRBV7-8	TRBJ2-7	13	ASSRGLAGNYEQY
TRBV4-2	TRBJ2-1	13	ASSELAGGYNEQF
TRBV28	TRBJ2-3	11	ASSLLDRKFRV
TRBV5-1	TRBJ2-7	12	ASSLDRGTYEQY
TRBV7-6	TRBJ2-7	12	ASSPGLEGYEQY
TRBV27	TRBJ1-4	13	ASGELTGVWEKLF
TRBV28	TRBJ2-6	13	ASKAGISGANVLT
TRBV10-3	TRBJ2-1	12	AIRRNDRTNEQF
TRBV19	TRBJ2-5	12	ASIDRGLGETQY
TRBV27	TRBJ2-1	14	ASSPMGLAIHNEQF
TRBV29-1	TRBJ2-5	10	SVLGNQETQY
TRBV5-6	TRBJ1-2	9	ASSWERSYT
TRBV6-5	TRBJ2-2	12	ASSRGGGTGELF
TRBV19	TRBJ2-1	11	ASSWDSYNEQF
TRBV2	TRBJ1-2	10	ASSPSVDGYT
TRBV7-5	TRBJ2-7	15	ARSPPLRDGSSYEQY
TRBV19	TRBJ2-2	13	ASSTRDRYTGELF
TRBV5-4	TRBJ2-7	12	ATRLSLGAYEQY
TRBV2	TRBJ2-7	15	ATSDPTSGSRFHEQY
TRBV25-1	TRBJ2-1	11	ASSGREGGEQF
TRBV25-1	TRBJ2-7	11	ASGTAIDYEQY
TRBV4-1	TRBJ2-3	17	ASSQDKSREGSTTDTQY
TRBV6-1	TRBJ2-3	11	ASSGGSTDTQY
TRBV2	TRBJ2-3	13	ASSGLGPAMDTQY
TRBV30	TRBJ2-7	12	AWSWTRSSYEQY
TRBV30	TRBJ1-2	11	AWSQDRAGGYT
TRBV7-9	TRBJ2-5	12	ASSSQGPQETQY
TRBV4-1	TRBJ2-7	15	ASSQEGSLAGSYEQY
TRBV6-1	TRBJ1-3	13	ASSEIQGAGNTIY
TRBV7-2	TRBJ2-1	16	ASSWGVGPIKTSDEQF